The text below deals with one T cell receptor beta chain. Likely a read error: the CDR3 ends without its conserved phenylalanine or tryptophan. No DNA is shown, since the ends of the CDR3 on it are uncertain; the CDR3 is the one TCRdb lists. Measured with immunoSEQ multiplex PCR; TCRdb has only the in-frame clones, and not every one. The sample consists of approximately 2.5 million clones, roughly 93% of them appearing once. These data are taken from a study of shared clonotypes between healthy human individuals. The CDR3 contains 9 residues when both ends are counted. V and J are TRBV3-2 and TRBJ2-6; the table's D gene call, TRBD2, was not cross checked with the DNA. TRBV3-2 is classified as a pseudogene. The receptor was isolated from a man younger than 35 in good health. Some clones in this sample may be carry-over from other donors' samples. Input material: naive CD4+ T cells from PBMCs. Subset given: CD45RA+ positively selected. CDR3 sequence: CASSQSPSG.